Below, one T cell receptor (beta chain) is given with its context. This clonotype was picked up many times. Its specific antigen is unknown. Qualities for individual bases were not recorded, and no much larger clone is one base off. The reads were generated on an Illumina NovaSeq 6000. cDNA libraries for TCRalpha and TCRbeta were prepared by 5'RACE using constant-segment primers, with sample barcodes and unique molecular identifiers added. Trizol reagent was used to extract RNA from every sample. Libraries were amplified in two PCR steps, with a second sample barcode and Illumina TruSeq adapters added in the second step. Sequencing of libraries was performed on an Illumina NovaSeq with 2 x 150 bp paired-end reads. Turning to the authors' computational methods: Reads were demultiplexed and collapsed into UMI-guided consensus sequences with migec v1.2.7. Using mixcr v2.1.11, the UMI consensuses were aligned to TRA and TRB V and J templates and assembled into clonotypes. Expanded or contracted clonotypes were those called significant by both edgeR and NoisET, with noise models trained on biological replicates. For edgeR calls, a false discovery rate-adjusted p below 0.01 and a log2 fold-change threshold of 1 were applied. As an exploratory analysis of dynamics, max-normalized trajectories of the 1000 most abundant clonotypes were examined with PCA combined with hierarchical clustering. The CD4 or CD8 phenotype of responding clones was assigned using the separately sequenced CD4+ and CD8+ repertoires. The public reads were run again by TCRdb, first through fastp at Q25 and then through MiXCR, and only productive beta chains were kept. When rows share a CDR3 protein, they turn into one entry using the most common DNA and genes. The V and J calls here are based on TCRdb, not the publication. The sample yields about 410,000 distinct CDR3 sequences; less than 25% were counted once. About an eighth of the sample belongs to the ten largest clones.

CDR1 and CDR2 are read off the germline V gene (reference sequence) as MNHEY and SMNVEV. Inclusive of the bounding cysteine and phenylalanine, the CDR3 is 13 residues long. Only the CDR3 DNA is retained, 39 bases long and in frame from the first base. The trim is 5 bases for V and 2 bases for J, with a gap of 10 bases between the germline ends. The sample belongs to a study of T-cell memory formation after mild COVID-19 (dated by TCRdb to the early 2020s). As for the study more broadly: TCR sequence clusters from the two donors were largely donor specific. In a couple of donors, T-cell clones that expanded and contracted after mild COVID-19 were followed by sequencing TCRalpha and TCRbeta repertoires longitudinally. Two young, previously healthy adult volunteers, one female and one male, were included in the cohort. Summary of the overall study and its limitations: Balanced CD4/CD8 phenotypes were observed for clones contracting from day 15 to 85, whereas a bias towards CD4+ was observed for a second wave of clones expanding from day 15 to 37. SARS-CoV-2 specificity was not confirmed for the second-wave clones peaking on day 37. Contracting CD4+ clones were found mainly in CM and EM memory subsets, while CD8+ clones were enriched in EMRA. Only a couple of mild cases were covered by the study, and larger cohorts that include severe cases with pre-infection samples were considered necessary. Some responding clones were detected in pre-infection memory, which suggested that pre-existing cross-reactive memory T cells had joined the SARS-CoV-2 response.

Ficoll-Paque density gradient centrifugation was used to isolate PBMCs. Sequencing was performed on PBMCs or a T cell subset sorted from them (not recorded which). The sequence derives from an adult woman who had mild COVID-19 (a few samples of this study predate the infection). The sample titles of this study are shuffled in the database, so cell type and time point are left out; the donor was told from shared clones. The chain uses TRBV27 and TRBJ2-7, with a tentative D gene TRBD1 over 5 matching bases. The CDR3 loop reads CASSGAGPYEQYF. The bases read TGTGCCAGCAGTGGGGCAGGGCCCTACGAGCAGTACTTC.